Following are 6 T cell receptor beta chains from one sample sequenced in a study of blood T cell repertoires in COVID-19. Here immunoSEQ multiplex PCR was the method, and the copy in TCRdb shows in-frame clones only, minus some. The data show around 200,000 clones, over 75% seen once. Sample: peripheral blood. Source of these receptors: a man between 35 and 55 years old with active or convalescent COVID-19.

The chain employs TRBV28 and TRBJ1-2, with D perhaps TRBD1 (6 bases). CDR1 and CDR2 from the germline V gene are MDHEN and SYDVKM. CDR3 length: 15 residues. The V end lost 6 bases, the J end lost 6 bases, and 20 bases lay between the germline ends. The CDR3 region has the DNA TGTGCCAGCAGCCCCCCCCGGGACATACCACATGGCTACACCTTC. It codes for CASSPPRDIPHGYTF.

In this sample, this clone turned up a few times. V usage is TRBV27 and J usage is TRBJ2-1; 13 bases are a match to TRBD2. The germline V gene encodes CDR1 MNHEY and CDR2 SMNVEV (reference sequence). The CDR3 has 15 amino acids. Trimming cost V 7 bases and J 7 bases; bases outside gene matches: 7. The CDR3 sequence is CASTLRTSGGNEQFF. The CDR3 DNA sequence: TGTGCCAGCACCTTGCGGACTAGCGGGGGAAATGAGCAGTTCTTC.

The chain recombines TRBV9 with TRBJ2-1; possibly TRBD1 for D (5 bases). From germline, CDR1 is SGDLS and CDR2 YYNGEE. CDR3 length: 18 amino acids. V was pared by 0 bases and J by 0 bases, with 16 bases between. CDR3: CASSVAGSGPSSYNEQFF. Here the CDR3 DNA reads TGTGCCAGCAGCGTAGCGGGTTCAGGGCCGAGCTCCTACAATGAGCAGTTCTTC.

This clone came up once. The J gene is TRBJ1-6, the V gene TRBV27, with D perhaps TRBD1 (6 bases). The CDR3 runs 16 residues. Trimming took 3 bases from V and 8 from J, leaving 17 bases between them. Germline lookup yields CDR1 MNHEY and CDR2 SMNVEV (reference sequence). The CDR3, as DNA: TGTGCCAGCAGTTTGAACAGGGCATCGGTTGATTCACCCCTCCACTTT. As protein: CASSLNRASVDSPLHF.

The chain couples TRBV9 to TRBJ1-1; 9 nucleotides match TRBD1. This CDR3 comprises 15 residues. The V gene end was trimmed by 3 bases and the J gene end by 4 bases; junction bases not matched to a gene: 7. Germline CDR1 and CDR2: SGDLS and YYNGEE. The CDR3 region is CASSGGDRASTEAFF. CDR3 nucleotides: TGTGCCAGCAGCGGGGGGGACAGGGCGAGCACTGAAGCTTTCTTT.

This clone was counted once. The V and J genes are TRBV19 and TRBJ1-5; D gene uncertain. CDR1 is LNHDA and CDR2 is SQIVND in the germline V gene (reference sequence). The CDR3 totals 13 residues. V was pared by 3 bases and J by 4 bases, with 7 bases between. The DNA for the CDR3 is TGTGCCAGTAGTATCTGGCCAAATCAGCCCCAGCATTTT. As protein: CASSIWPNQPQHF. Looking up the rest from reference TRBV19 and TRBJ1-5 gives the full variable domain: DGGITQSPKYLFRKEGQNVTLSCEQNLNHDAMYWYRQDPGQGLRLIYYSQIVNDFQKGDIAEGYSVSREKKESFPLTVTSAQKNPTAFYLCASSIWPNQPQHFGDGTRLSIL.